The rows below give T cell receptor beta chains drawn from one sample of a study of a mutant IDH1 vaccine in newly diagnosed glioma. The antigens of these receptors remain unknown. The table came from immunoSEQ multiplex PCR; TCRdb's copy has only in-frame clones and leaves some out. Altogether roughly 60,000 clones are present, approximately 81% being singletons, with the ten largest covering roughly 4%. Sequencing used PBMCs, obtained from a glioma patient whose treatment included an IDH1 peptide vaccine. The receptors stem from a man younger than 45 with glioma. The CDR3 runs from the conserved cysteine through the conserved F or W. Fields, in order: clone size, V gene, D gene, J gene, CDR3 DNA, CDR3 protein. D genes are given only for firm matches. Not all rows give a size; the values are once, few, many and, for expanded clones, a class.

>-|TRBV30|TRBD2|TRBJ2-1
TGTGCCTGGATGGCCCGACTAGCGGGTACCTCTAGCTCCTACAATGAGCAGTTCTTC
CAWMARLAGTSSSYNEQFF
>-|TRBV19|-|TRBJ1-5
TGTGCCAGTAGTTATCGACGACTGGGGACCAATCAGCCCCAGCATTTT
CASSYRRLGTNQPQHF
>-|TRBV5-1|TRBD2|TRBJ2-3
TGCGCCAGCTCACGGCTAGCGGGGGGGACGGATAGAGATACGCAGTATTTT
CASSRLAGGTDRDTQYF
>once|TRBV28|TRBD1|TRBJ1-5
TGTGCCAGCAGTTGGGACAGGTCTAGCCAGCCCCAGCATTTT
CASSWDRSSQPQHF
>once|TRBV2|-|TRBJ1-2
TGTGCCAGCCGTGAAAGGGGCCATAACTATGGCTACACCTTC
CASRERGHNYGYTF
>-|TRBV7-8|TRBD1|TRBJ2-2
TGTGCCAGCAGCTCAGGGGGCTCCGGCACCGGGGAGCTGTTTTTT
CASSSGGSGTGELFF
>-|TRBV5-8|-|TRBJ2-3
TGTGCCAGCAGCTTACCACAGGGTGGATACACAGATACGCAGTATTTT
CASSLPQGGYTDTQYF
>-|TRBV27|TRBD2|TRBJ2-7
TGTGCCAGCAGTTTTTCTGGACTAGCGGGGGCGCGCTACGAGCAGTACTTC
CASSFSGLAGARYEQYF
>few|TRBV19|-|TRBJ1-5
TGTGCCAGTAGTAGAGGGGAATACCAGCCCCAGCATTTT
CASSRGEYQPQHF
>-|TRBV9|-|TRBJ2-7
TGTGCCAGCAGCCTCGGGGGGACAGGAGTAGCCTACGAGCAGTACTTC
CASSLGGTGVAYEQYF
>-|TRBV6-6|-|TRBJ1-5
TGTGCCAGCAGTTACTCAAACGGACAGATCAATCAGCCCCAGCATTTT
CASSYSNGQINQPQHF
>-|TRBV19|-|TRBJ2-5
TGTGCCAGTAGTCCCCCTGGAGCTCAAGAGACCCAGTACTTC
CASSPPGAQETQYF
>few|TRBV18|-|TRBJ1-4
TGTGCCAGCTCATCTCTTGAAAAACTGTTTTTT
CASSSLEKLFF
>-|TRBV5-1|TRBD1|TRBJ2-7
TGCGCCAGCAGCTTGTCGGGACAGGGTGGGTCCGAGCAGTACTTC
CASSLSGQGGSEQYF
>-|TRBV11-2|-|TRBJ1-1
TGTGCCAGCAGCTTAGGGGGTTCGGCTGAAGCTTTCTTT
CASSLGGSAEAFF
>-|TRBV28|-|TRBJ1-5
TGTGCCAGCAGTTTTTCCGGGGGCGTAGGGAATCAGCCCCAGCATTTT
CASSFSGGVGNQPQHF
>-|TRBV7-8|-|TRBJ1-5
TGTGCCAGCAGATCCGACAGCAATCAGCCCCAGCATTTT
CASRSDSNQPQHF
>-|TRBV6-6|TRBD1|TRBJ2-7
TGTGCCAGCAGTTACAGGGACAGTTCCTACGAGCAGTACTTC
CASSYRDSSYEQYF
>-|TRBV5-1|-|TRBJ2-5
TGCGCCAGCAGCTTGGGTAGGGGCCTCGGGGAGACCCAGTACTTC
CASSLGRGLGETQYF
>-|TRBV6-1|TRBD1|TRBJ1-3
TGTGCCAGCAGACAGGGGACAGGGGCTGGAAACACCATATATTTT
CASRQGTGAGNTIYF
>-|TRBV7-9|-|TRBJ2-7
TGTGCCAGCAGCCCGCGGGACGGAGACGACGAGCAGTACTTC
CASSPRDGDDEQYF
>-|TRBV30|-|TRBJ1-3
TGTGCCTGGAGTAGGGGAAGCTCTGGAAACACCATATATTTT
CAWSRGSSGNTIYF
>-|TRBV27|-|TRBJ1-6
TGTGCCAGCAGTCTCGGAGGACTGTATAATTCACCCCTCCACTTT
CASSLGGLYNSPLHF
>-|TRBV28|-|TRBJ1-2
TGTGCCAGCAGTTTGAGGTTGCATGGCTACACCTTC
CASSLRLHGYTF
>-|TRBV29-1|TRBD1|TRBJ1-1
TGCAGCGCCGAGCCCCAACAGGGGACTGGTGAAGCTTTCTTT
CSAEPQQGTGEAFF
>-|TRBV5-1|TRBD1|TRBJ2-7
TGCGCCAGCAGCGGGGGACAGGGGCCCTACGAGCAGTACTTC
CASSGGQGPYEQYF
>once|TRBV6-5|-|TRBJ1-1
TGTGCCAGCACCGACTACAGCTTTGAAGCTTTCTTT
CASTDYSFEAFF
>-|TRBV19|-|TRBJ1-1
TGTGCCAGTAGTATTGGAGGGATGAACACTGAAGCTTTCTTT
CASSIGGMNTEAFF
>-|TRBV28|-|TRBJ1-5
TGTGCCAGCAGTCTCGTGGGGGCCCGCAATCAGCCCCAGCATTTT
CASSLVGARNQPQHF
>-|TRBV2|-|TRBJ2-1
TGTGCCAGCAGTGGTCACAATGAGCAGTTCTTC
CASSGHNEQFF
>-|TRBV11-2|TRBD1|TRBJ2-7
TGTGCCAGCAGCTTAGATGGACAGGCGCCCACCTACGAGCAGTACTTC
CASSLDGQAPTYEQYF
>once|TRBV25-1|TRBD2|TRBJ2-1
TGTGCCAGCAGTGAACCGGGACTAGCTCGAAATGAGCAGTTCTTC
CASSEPGLARNEQFF
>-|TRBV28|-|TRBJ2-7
TGTGCCAGCAGTTTCTCAACCCATGGACGGGGACCGACCTACGAGCAGTACTTC
CASSFSTHGRGPTYEQYF
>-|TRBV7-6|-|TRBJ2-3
TGTGCCAGCAGCTTCGGCGGGGCTAGCACAGATACGCAGTATTTT
CASSFGGASTDTQYF
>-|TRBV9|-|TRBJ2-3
TGTGCCAGCAGCGCCCCCCCCGCGCTCCCAGTCGGGCAGTATTTT
CASSAPPALPVGQYF
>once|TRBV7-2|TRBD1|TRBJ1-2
TGTGCCAGCAGCTTGAACCCAGGGGGCACAGGTGGCTACACCTTC
CASSLNPGGTGGYTF
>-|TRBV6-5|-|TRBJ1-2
TGTGCCAGTTGGGGGTGGAATGCTGGCTACACCTTC
CASWGWNAGYTF
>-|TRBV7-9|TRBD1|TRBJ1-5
TGTGCCAGCAGCTTAGCGTCCCGACAGGGGGATCAGCCCCAGCATTTT
CASSLASRQGDQPQHF
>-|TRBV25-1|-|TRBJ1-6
TGTGCCAGCAGTGAATATGGGGTCGGTGGTTCACCCCTCCACTTT
CASSEYGVGGSPLHF
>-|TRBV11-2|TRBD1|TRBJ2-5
TGTGCCAGCAGTACCGGGACAGGGTTTGTAGAGACCCAGTACTTC
CASSTGTGFVETQYF
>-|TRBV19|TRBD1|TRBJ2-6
TGTGCCAGTAGTATCCGACAGGGCTCTGGGGCCAACGTCCTGACTTTC
CASSIRQGSGANVLTF
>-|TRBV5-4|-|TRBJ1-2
TGTGCCAGCAGCCCGCCGGGTTGGGTCTCCAACCGGGGCTACACCTTC
CASSPPGWVSNRGYTF
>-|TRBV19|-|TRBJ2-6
TGTGCCAGTAATCGCCAGGGGAGGCGGGCCAACGTCCTGACTTTC
CASNRQGRRANVLTF
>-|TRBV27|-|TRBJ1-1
TGTGCCAGCAGCCCGCTCTCCCCGAACACTGAAGCTTTCTTT
CASSPLSPNTEAFF
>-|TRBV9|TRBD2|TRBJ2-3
TGTGCCAGCAGCGTAGCTGCTAGCGGGGCAGATACGCAGTATTTT
CASSVAASGADTQYF
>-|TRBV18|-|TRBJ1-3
TGTGCCAGCTCACCACCTATTATTAGCGGGTATCCTGGAAACACCATATATTTT
CASSPPIISGYPGNTIYF
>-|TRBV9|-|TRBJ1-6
TGTGCCAGCAGCGGTCAACCCAACGGGGATTCACCCCTCCACTTT
CASSGQPNGDSPLHF
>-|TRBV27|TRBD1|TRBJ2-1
TGTGCCAGCAGCTCGGACAGGGGCCCCTACAATGAGCAGTTCTTC
CASSSDRGPYNEQFF
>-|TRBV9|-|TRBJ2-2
TGTGCCAGCAGCGTAGCCGGGACAAAGAACACCGGGGAGCTGTTTTTT
CASSVAGTKNTGELFF
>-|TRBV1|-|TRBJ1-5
TGCACCAGCAAGGGAAACAGGGGACTTAGAGGGCCCCAGCATTTT
CTSKGNRGLRGPQHF
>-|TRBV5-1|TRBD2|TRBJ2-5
TGCGCCAGCAGCTTGGCCACACGGGGGGGCCTGGAGACCCAGTACTTC
CASSLATRGGLETQYF
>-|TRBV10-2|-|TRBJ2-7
TGCGCCAGCACCTGGGACGGCTACTACGAGCAGTACTTC
CASTWDGYYEQYF
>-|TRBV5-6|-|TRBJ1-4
TGTGCCAGCAGCTTGGCCGCGGGAGAAGCTAATGAAAAACTGTTTTTT
CASSLAAGEANEKLFF
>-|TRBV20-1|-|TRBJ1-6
TGCAGTGCCAGTCGGAGTTCACCCCTCCACTTT
CSASRSSPLHF
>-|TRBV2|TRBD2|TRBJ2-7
TGTGCCAGCAGCGAGCGGGGGCCCTACGAGCAGTACTTC
CASSERGPYEQYF